The next 16 T cell receptor beta chains were all read from a single sample in a study of T cell repertoires in cytomegalovirus infection. TCRdb reanalysed the reads using MiXCR and keeps one entry per CDR3 protein. Of around 500,000 distinct CDR3 sequences listed, approximately 46% are singletons. Their antigens are not known. This specimen was cultured PBMCs, taken from culture after CMV antigen stimulation. The receptors were gathered from a human donor in good health (CMV status not recorded). Some clones in this sample may be carry-over from other donors' samples.

This clonotype came up a few times. The J gene is TRBJ2-1, the V gene TRBV7-9; 8 nucleotides match TRBD2. Trimming cost V 4 bases and J 7 bases; bases outside gene matches: 12. In germline, CDR1 is SEHNR, CDR2 FQNEAQ (reference sequence). This CDR3 contains 16 residues. This CDR3 is CASSSIAGRGGNEQFF. For the CDR3, the DNA is TGTGCCAGCAGCTCAATAGCGGGACGAGGGGGGAATGAGCAGTTCTTC.

V gene TRBV7-2 combines with J gene TRBJ1-4; possible D gene TRBD1, 5 bases. From germline, CDR1 is SGHTA and CDR2 FQGNSA. The CDR3 sequence is 15 residues long. V shed 4 bases and J shed 7 bases, with 16 bases lying between them. The CDR3 reads CASSSHRLDSEKLFF. CDR3 bases: TGTGCCAGCAGCTCCCACAGGTTGGATAGTGAAAAACTGTTTTTT. Looking up the rest from reference TRBV7-2 and TRBJ1-4 gives the full variable domain: GAGVSQSPSNKVTEKGKDVELRCDPISGHTALYWYRQSLGQGLEFLIYFQGNSAPDKSGLPSDRFSAERTGGSVSTLTIQRTQQEDSAVYLCASSSHRLDSEKLFFGSGTQLSVL.

The CDR3 sequence: CASSLWASYNSPLHF. The CDR3 coding sequence is TGTGCCAGCAGTTTATGGGCGTCATATAATTCACCCCTCCACTTT. The genes are TRBV28 and TRBJ1-6; D unresolved. Germline CDR1 MDHEN, CDR2 SYDVKM. The CDR3 runs 15 residues. V was trimmed by 0 bases and J by 4 bases, leaving 7 bases between them.

This clonotype was recorded a few times. The chain joins TRBV7-2 to TRBJ2-7; 7 bases line up with TRBD2. V was clipped by 5 bases and J by 7 bases; unmatched bases: 8. This CDR3 is built from 13 residues. Germline assignment: CDR1 SGHTA and CDR2 FQGNSA. The CDR3 loop is CASSRDPGGEQYF. The CDR3 DNA follows: TGTGCCAGCAGCAGGGACCCGGGGGGTGAGCAGTACTTC. Full variable domain (outside the CDR3, taken from reference TRBV7-2 and TRBJ2-7): GAGVSQSPSNKVTEKGKDVELRCDPISGHTALYWYRQSLGQGLEFLIYFQGNSAPDKSGLPSDRFSAERTGGSVSTLTIQRTQQEDSAVYLCASSRDPGGEQYFGPGTRLTVT.

In this sample, this clonotype turned up a few times. V gene TRBV6-1 combines with J gene TRBJ1-3; D gene uncertain. Germline CDR1 is MNHNS and CDR2 is SASEGT. This CDR3 has 16 amino acids. V lost 4 bases and J lost 2, with 15 bases in between. The CDR3 reads CASSVLWPTTGNTIYF. In DNA, the CDR3 is TGTGCCAGCAGTGTACTTTGGCCAACAACTGGAAACACCATATATTTT.

The chain recombines TRBV12-3 or TRBV12-4 with TRBJ2-3; D is uncertain. The V end lost 5 bases, the J end lost 6 bases, and 15 bases lay between the germline ends. The CDR3 is made up of 14 amino acids. In nucleotides, the CDR3 is TGTGCCAGCAGTCCTGCCCTAGATGGGGATACGCAGTATTTT. Protein: CASSPALDGDTQYF.

This clonotype appeared once. This chain uses TRBV5-1 with TRBJ2-5, with a weak D call TRBD1 (6 bases). This CDR3 is 15 amino acids long. The V gene lost 3 bases and the J gene lost 1 base, with 13 bases spanning the gap. Germline V gene data show CDR1 as SGHRS and CDR2 as YFSETQ. The CDR3: CASSYQTDSQETQYF. For the CDR3, the DNA is TGCGCCAGCAGCTACCAGACGGACAGCCAAGAGACCCAGTACTTC.

V gene TRBV6-1 combines with J gene TRBJ2-1; the match to TRBD1 covers 7 bases. This CDR3 contains 14 residues. The ends lost 7 bases at V and 4 bases at J; junction bases unmatched: 7. Looked up from germline, CDR1 is MNHNS and CDR2 is SASEGT. The DNA for the CDR3 is TGTGCCAGCACTTCCGGGACAGCATACAATGAGCAGTTCTTC. Amino acid sequence: CASTSGTAYNEQFF.

The CDR3 loop reads CASSPSQPNTGELFF. The DNA for the CDR3 is TGCGCCAGCAGCCCCTCCCAACCAAACACCGGGGAGCTGTTTTTT. The chain is built from TRBV4-1 and TRBJ2-2, with D unclear. V dropped 4 bases and J dropped 2 bases, with 11 bases sitting between them. The CDR3 contains 15 residues. The germline CDR1 and CDR2 sequences are MGHRA and YSYEKL.

The chain employs TRBV6-6 and TRBJ2-1, with 13 bases identical to TRBD2. The CDR3 spans 15 residues. After removal of 2 bases from V and 10 bases from J, the junction contained 5 bases not matched to a gene. Germline V lookup: CDR1 MNHNY, CDR2 SVGAGI (reference sequence). CDR3 residues: CASSYRLAGGGEQFF. The CDR3 region has the DNA TGTGCCAGCAGTTACCGACTAGCGGGAGGTGGGGAGCAGTTCTTC.

The table lists this clonotype with a few counts. The chain links TRBV4-2 to TRBJ2-7; 9 bases align to TRBD1. Germline CDR1 is LGHNA and CDR2 is YNFKEQ. CDR3 length: 16 amino acids. The V and J ends lost 1 base and 4 bases, in that order; junction bases with no gene match: 8. The CDR3 is CASSQVVAQGAYEQYF. The CDR3 region has the DNA TGTGCCAGCAGCCAAGTCGTAGCACAGGGGGCTTACGAGCAGTACTTC.

The V call is TRBV10-3, the J call TRBJ2-1, with 10 bases matching TRBD2. The V gene end was trimmed by 6 bases and the J gene end by 5 bases; junction bases not matched to a gene: 7. The germline gives CDR1 ENHRY, CDR2 SYGVKD. The CDR3 is 15 residues long. CDR3 sequence: CAIRSAAGGDNEQFF. CDR3 sequence (DNA): TGTGCCATCAGGTCCGCAGCGGGAGGGGACAATGAGCAGTTCTTC.

In nucleotides, the CDR3 is TGTGCCAGTAGTATAGGCAGAGAAGCCTACGAGCAGTACTTC. Translation: CASSIGREAYEQYF. The chain has TRBV19 and TRBJ2-7; D gene unclear. V was trimmed by 1 base and J by 2 bases, leaving 9 bases between them. The length of the CDR3 is 14 residues. CDR1 and CDR2 (germline): LNHDA, SQIVND (reference sequence). Full variable domain (outside the CDR3, taken from reference TRBV19 and TRBJ2-7): DGGITQSPKYLFRKEGQNVTLSCEQNLNHDAMYWYRQDPGQGLRLIYYSQIVNDFQKGDIAEGYSVSREKKESFPLTVTSAQKNPTAFYLCASSIGREAYEQYFGPGTRLTVT.

This clonotype was found once. The chain links TRBV12-3 or TRBV12-4 to TRBJ2-3; D tentatively fits TRBD1 or TRBD2 (6 bases each). There are 12 residues in the CDR3. V lost 4 bases to trimming and J lost 15 bases, with 17 bases between them. CDR3 coding DNA: TGTGCCAGCAGTTCCACGGGGGCTCGCAGTTATTTT. Translated: CASSSTGARSYF.

This chain uses TRBV18 with TRBJ1-2; 7 nucleotides line up with TRBD1. The germline CDR1 and CDR2 sequences are KGHSH and LQKENI. V was clipped by 2 bases and J by 5 bases; unmatched bases: 14. CDR3 length: 17 residues. The CDR3 nucleotides read TGTGCCAGCTCACCAAATCCCGGGACAGAGGTCCCTTATGGCTACACCTTC. Its translation: CASSPNPGTEVPYGYTF.

This clonotype was detected only a few times. The chain uses TRBV11-2 and TRBJ2-1, with D unresolved. The CDR3 consists of 16 residues. CDR1 and CDR2 from the germline V gene are SGHAT and FQNNGV. V lost 0 bases, J lost 9 bases, and 18 bases lay in between. CDR3 sequence reads: CASSLDTSHPLFEQFF. CDR3 sequence (DNA): TGTGCCAGCAGCTTAGACACAAGCCACCCTTTGTTTGAGCAGTTCTTC.